Following are 20 T cell receptor beta chains from one sample sequenced in a study of cytomegalovirus exposure and HLA in healthy donors. Produced via immunoSEQ multiplex PCR; TCRdb's table is partial and in-frame only. This table has 65,000 to 75,000 clones, over 95% appearing once. The sequenced material came from PBMCs. Every receptor here comes from a woman aged 18 to 35 in good health and CMV-seropositive.

The rearrangement joins TRBV6-6 to TRBJ1-3, with a weak D call TRBD1 (6 bases). Germline V CDR1 and CDR2: MNHNY, SVGAGI (reference sequence). This CDR3 spans 14 amino acids. V lost 4 bases, J lost 8 bases, and 15 bases lay in between. DNA of the CDR3: TGTGCCAGCAGTTTCAGACAGGTGGGGGACACCATATATTTT. Its translation: CASSFRQVGDTIYF.

This clone was seen just once. The V call is TRBV7-2, the J call TRBJ2-3, with 9 bases identical to TRBD2. V dropped 11 bases and J dropped 2; count of bases not matched to a gene: 11. Looked up from germline, CDR1 is SGHTA and CDR2 is FQGNSA. The CDR3 consists of 15 residues. The CDR3 DNA sequence: TGTGCCGGCTCCTTAGCGGGAGCCGCCACAGATACGCAGTATTTT. This sequence encodes CAGSLAGAATDTQYF. Looking up the rest from reference TRBV7-2 and TRBJ2-3 gives the full variable domain: GAGVSQSPSNKVTEKGKDVELRCDPISGHTALYWYRQSLGQGLEFLIYFQGNSAPDKSGLPSDRFSAERTGGSVSTLTIQRTQQEDSAVYLCAGSLAGAATDTQYFGPGTRLTVL.

The gene calls are TRBV4-2 and TRBJ2-3, with 7 bases matching TRBD2. Trimming cost V 3 bases and J 1 base; bases outside gene matches: 10. CDR1 and CDR2 from the germline V gene are LGHNA and YNFKEQ. The CDR3 is 17 amino acids. CDR3 DNA: TGTGCCAGCAGCCAGGGGCTTGGGGGGGGAGGCACAGATACGCAGTATTTT. It is translated as CASSQGLGGGGTDTQYF.

The chain recombines TRBV9 with TRBJ2-1; maybe TRBD2 (6 bases). V lost 0 bases to trimming and J lost 3 bases, with 10 bases between them. CDR3 size: 15 residues. Per the germline V gene, CDR1 is SGDLS and CDR2 is YYNGEE. The CDR3 here is CASSVGRVSYNEQFF. CDR3 coding DNA: TGTGCCAGCAGCGTAGGGAGGGTTAGCTACAATGAGCAGTTCTTC.

A word on this clone: The junction shows a germline mismatch at one end, possibly a read error. The chain carries TRBV27 and TRBJ2-1, with TRBD1 as a possible D gene (6 bases). Germline V gene sequence: CDR1 MNHEY, CDR2 SMNVEV (reference sequence). This CDR3 is built from 14 residues. The CDR3 sequence: CASSRPQGDNGQFF. The CDR3 nucleotides read TGTGCCAGCAGTCGCCCACAGGGCGACAATGGGCAGTTCTTC.

This chain joins TRBV30 and TRBJ2-7, with TRBD2 identical over 10 bases. Germline CDR1 GTSNPN, CDR2 SVGIG (reference sequence). V lost 4 bases to trimming and J lost 5 bases; unmatched junction nucleotides: 8. The CDR3 extends over 14 amino acids. For the CDR3, the DNA is TGTGCCTGGAAAAACCGGCTAGCGGGAGACGAGCAGTACTTC. It translates to CAWKNRLAGDEQYF.

The V gene is TRBV11-3, the J gene TRBJ2-1; D unresolved. This CDR3 spans 15 amino acids. V lost 3 bases and J lost 1, with 10 bases in between. Germline V gene sequence: CDR1 SGHNT, CDR2 YENEEA. CDR3 sequence (DNA): TGTGCCAGCAGCTTGGTAGGAGAATCCTACAATGAGCAGTTCTTC. Amino acids: CASSLVGESYNEQFF.

V gene TRBV9 combines with J gene TRBJ2-5, with D possibly TRBD2 on 6 matching bases. Trimming removed 0 bases from V and 5 bases from J, with 17 bases in between. This CDR3 region has 16 residues. Germline V gives CDR1 SGDLS, CDR2 YYNGEE. The CDR3 DNA follows: TGTGCCAGCAGCGTAGATGCGGCGGGAATCATGGAGACCCAGTACTTC. Protein product: CASSVDAAGIMETQYF.

The genes are TRBV11-3 and TRBJ2-3; 8 bases align to TRBD2. V shed 4 bases, J shed 0 bases, and the junction held 6 bases outside the gene matches. From germline, CDR1 is SGHNT and CDR2 YENEEA. The CDR3 spans 16 residues. This CDR3 is CASSSGLAPSTDTQYF. Written as DNA, the CDR3 is TGTGCCAGCAGCTCCGGACTAGCACCTAGCACAGATACGCAGTATTTT.

The gene calls are TRBV5-1 and TRBJ2-2; 7 bases match TRBD2. The trim removed 1 base at V and 3 bases at J, leaving 3 bases unmatched. The CDR3 has 15 amino acids. The germline gives CDR1 SGHRS, CDR2 YFSETQ. The CDR3 sequence: CASSLRREYTGELFF. The CDR3 nucleotides read TGCGCCAGCAGCTTGAGGCGGGAGTACACCGGGGAGCTGTTTTTT.

This sequence joins TRBV10-3 and TRBJ2-5; 12 bases match TRBD2. Looked up from germline, CDR1 is ENHRY and CDR2 is SYGVKD. V trimming: 6 bases; J trimming: 2 bases; junction bases outside the gene matches: 4. The CDR3 loop spans 15 amino acids. This CDR3 is CAISATSGSQETQYF. CDR3 nucleotides: TGTGCCATCAGCGCGACTAGCGGGAGTCAAGAGACCCAGTACTTC.

The chain carries TRBV6-5 and TRBJ1-5, with a possible D match to TRBD1 (5 bases). Germline V gene lookup returns CDR1 MNHEY and CDR2 SVGAGI. The V end was cut by 6 bases, the J end by 15 bases, with 24 bases between. The CDR3 has 14 residues. The CDR3, as DNA: TGTGCCAGCAGACCTCCGGAGGGGCGTTTGGTCTCGCATTTT. Protein: CASRPPEGRLVSHF.

The chain links TRBV6-1 to TRBJ2-7, with 7 bases that match TRBD1. CDR1 MNHNS and CDR2 SASEGT come from the germline V gene. Trimming took 8 bases from V and 1 from J; bases not matched to a gene: 2. The CDR3 runs to 12 residues. CDR3 amino acids: CASRDSSYEQYF. The CDR3 DNA is TGTGCCAGCCGGGACAGTTCCTACGAGCAGTACTTC.

This chain joins TRBV19 and TRBJ2-1; D may be TRBD2 (6 bases). The germline CDR1 and CDR2 sequences are LNHDA and SQIVND (reference sequence). V was shortened by 4 bases and J by 5 bases, with 15 bases between the two germline ends. This CDR3 has 15 amino acids. In nucleotides, the CDR3 is TGTGCCAGTAGTACCGCTAGCGTAGAAGACAATGAGCAGTTCTTC. This encodes CASSTASVEDNEQFF.

This chain connects TRBV18 to TRBJ2-3; 9 bases are a match to TRBD1. V shed 3 bases and J 4 bases; nucleotides not matched to a gene: 5. There are 15 residues in the CDR3. Per germline, CDR1 KGHSH and CDR2 LQKENI. CDR3 sequence (DNA): TGTGCCAGCTCACCGAACAGGGGGCGCGCAGATACGCAGTATTTT. It encodes CASSPNRGRADTQYF.

The gene calls are TRBV7-6 and TRBJ2-1; weak D call: TRBD2 (6 bases). The ends were cut back, 1 base at V and 9 bases at J, with 19 bases in the middle. Germline V gene lookup returns CDR1 SGHVS and CDR2 FNYEAQ. The CDR3 extends over 16 amino acids. CDR3 sequence (DNA): TGTGCCAGCAGCTTAGAGGAAGTTGGACTGGGGGGTGAGCAGTTCTTC. Translated: CASSLEEVGLGGEQFF.

This sequence joins TRBV19 and TRBJ2-7, with TRBD2 matching 9 bases. V lost 5 bases to trimming and J lost 6 bases; unmatched junction nucleotides: 8. Per the germline V gene, CDR1 is LNHDA and CDR2 is SQIVND (reference sequence). The CDR3 has 14 residues. CDR3 nucleotides: TGTGCCAGTAGTTTGGTAGCGGGAGCTCGCGAGCAGTACTTC. Translating it yields CASSLVAGAREQYF.

A single count supports this clone. V gene TRBV19 combines with J gene TRBJ2-1; 7 bases agree with TRBD2. The length of the CDR3 is 14 residues. CDR1 LNHDA and CDR2 SQIVND come from the germline V gene (reference sequence). The V segment lost 3 bases and the J segment 8 bases; nucleotides outside the gene matches: 7. The DNA of the CDR3 is TGTGCCAGTAGTATGAGGCGGGAGAGCGATGAGCAGTTCTTC. This sequence encodes CASSMRRESDEQFF.

This clone came up once. The J gene is TRBJ2-7, the V gene TRBV7-9; 11 bases fit TRBD1. Germline assignment: CDR1 SEHNR and CDR2 FQNEAQ (reference sequence). The junction had 6 bases not matched to a gene; V was cut back by 6 bases and J by 5 bases. The CDR3 has 14 residues. DNA of the CDR3: TGTGCCAGCAGGATTGGACAGGGGGCCGACGAGCAGTACTTC. Encoded protein: CASRIGQGADEQYF.

The chain has TRBV15 and TRBJ2-2, with D perhaps TRBD1 (6 bases). Trimming removed 4 bases at V and 4 bases at J, with 22 bases between. The length of the CDR3 is 18 residues. Per germline, CDR1 LNHNV and CDR2 YYDKDF (reference sequence). Here the CDR3 reads CATSTDRDPDRITGELFF. The CDR3 nucleotides are TGTGCCACCAGCACAGACCGAGACCCTGACAGGATCACCGGGGAGCTGTTTTTT.